This T cell receptor (beta chain) was profiled in a study of CD8 T cell repertoires and HIV-1 epitope variants. This clone was observed a single time. Its antigen is not identified. TCRdb keeps only in-frame clones here, not all; method: immunoSEQ multiplex PCR. The sample yields roughly 4,900 clones, roughly two thirds seen once. V shed 3 bases, J shed 9 bases, and the junction held 11 bases outside the gene matches. The length of the CDR3 is 15 residues. Germline V gene sequence: CDR1 MGHRA, CDR2 YSYEKL. Sequencing was performed on cultured CD8+ T cells derived from PBMCs. The TCR sequence derives from a male donor with HIV. The chain links TRBV4-1 to TRBJ2-1; 7 positions match TRBD2. In DNA form, the CDR3 reads TGCGCCAGCAGCCAGGTCCCTGGGGAGGGCGCTGAGCAGTTCTTC. Its translation: CASSQVPGEGAEQFF.